The 28 T cell receptor beta chains below were found in one sample sequenced in a study of shared clonotypes between healthy human individuals. TCRdb keeps only in-frame clones here, not all; method: immunoSEQ multiplex PCR. In the table there are more than 200,000 clones, over 50% of which are singletons. The sequencing sample was made of memory CD4+ T cells sorted from blood. The subset: CD45RA-negative fraction. Receptors were obtained from a man under 40 in good health.

The V gene is TRBV7-8, the J gene TRBJ2-1; TRBD2 agrees at 9 bases. This CDR3 region has 13 residues. Germline-derived CDR1 and CDR2 are SGHVS and FQNEAQ. J lost 15 bases, V lost 0 bases, and 6 bases had no gene match. CDR3 in DNA: TGTGCCAGCAGCTTAGCTCGGACTAGCGTCCGGTTCTTC. It is translated as CASSLARTSVRFF.

CDR3 in DNA: TGTGCCAGCAGGGGTCAACTAGCGGGAGATTTCCGGGAGACCCAGTACTTC. Residues: CASRGQLAGDFRETQYF. The genes are TRBV28 and TRBJ2-5; 11 nucleotides agree with TRBD2. Losses at the gene ends were 6 bases for V and 5 bases for J; bases not matched to a gene: 14. The CDR3 has 17 amino acids. Germline V lookup: CDR1 MDHEN, CDR2 SYDVKM. Supplemented by reference TRBV28 and TRBJ2-5, the full variable domain reads DVKVTQSSRYLVKRTGEKVFLECVQDMDHENMFWYRQDPGLGLRLIYFSYDVKMKEKGDIPEGYSVSREKKERFSLILESASTNQTSMYLCASRGQLAGDFRETQYFGPGTRLLVL.

The chain employs TRBV5-6 and TRBJ2-5; 10 nucleotides align to TRBD2. The CDR3 is 15 residues long. The germline V gene has CDR1 SGHDT and CDR2 YYEEEE. J gave up 5 bases and V 4 bases, and 8 bases lay outside the gene matches. In nucleotides, the CDR3 is TGTGCCAGCAGCGGGAGCGGGAGGGCCTGGGAGACCCAGTACTTC. It codes for CASSGSGRAWETQYF.

The V gene is TRBV6-1, the J gene TRBJ2-5; no reliable D call. V shed 9 bases and J shed 2 bases, with 13 bases lying between them. There are 13 residues in the CDR3. Germline V gives CDR1 MNHNS, CDR2 SASEGT. The CDR3 reads CASSVLPQETQYF. The CDR3 DNA sequence: TGTGCCAGTTCAGTTTTACCGCAAGAGACCCAGTACTTC.

The chain has TRBV5-6 and TRBJ1-4; D not certain. The V and J ends lost 3 bases and 4 bases respectively, with 13 bases between them. The CDR3 sequence is 15 residues long. Germline CDR1 is SGHDT and CDR2 is YYEEEE. Written as DNA, the CDR3 is TGTGCCAGCAGCTCCCGGTCCCTGGATAATGAAAAACTGTTTTTT. Amino acid sequence: CASSSRSLDNEKLFF.

The chain is built from TRBV2 and TRBJ2-5, with 8 bases matching TRBD1. V was clipped by 7 bases and J by 4 bases; unmatched bases: 5. The CDR3 has 13 residues. CDR1 and CDR2 from the germline V gene are SNHLY and FYNNEI. The chain's CDR3 is CASTLDRVETQYF. The CDR3, as DNA: TGTGCCAGCACTCTGGACAGGGTAGAGACCCAGTACTTC. The full variable domain, in which reference TRBV2 and TRBJ2-5 provide the parts outside the CDR3, is EPEVTQTPSHQVTQMGQEVILRCVPISNHLYFYWYRQILGQKVEFLVSFYNNEISEKSEIFDDQFSVERPDGSNFTLKIRSTKLEDSAMYFCASTLDRVETQYFGPGTRLLVL.

The CDR3 is CASSPPPSSGRDNEQFF. As DNA, the CDR3 is TGTGCCAGCAGCCCACCTCCTAGTAGCGGGAGAGACAATGAGCAGTTCTTC. V gene TRBV7-2 combines with J gene TRBJ2-1, with 9 bases matching TRBD2. CDR3 size: 17 residues. Looked up from germline, CDR1 is SGHTA and CDR2 is FQGNSA. The V and J ends lost 5 bases and 5 bases, in that order; junction bases with no gene match: 13.

The chain joins TRBV5-1 to TRBJ2-5; D possibly corresponds to TRBD1 (5 bases). The CDR3 has 11 residues. The V gene's germline CDR1 is SGHRS and CDR2 YFSETQ. The V gene lost 7 bases and the J gene lost 5 bases, with 9 bases spanning the gap. The CDR3 reads CASSGWETQYF. CDR3 bases: TGCGCCAGCTCAGGGTGGGAGACCCAGTACTTC. The variable domain in full, completed from reference TRBV5-1 and TRBJ2-5, reads KAGVTQTPRYLIKTRGQQVTLSCSPISGHRSVSWYQQTPGQGLQFLFEYFSETQRNKGNFPGRFSGRQFSNSRSEMNVSTLELGDSALYLCASSGWETQYFGPGTRLLVL.

This clone has more than one count but fewer than ten. This chain uses TRBV28 with TRBJ1-5; tentative D call: TRBD1 (6 bases). Germline V gives CDR1 MDHEN, CDR2 SYDVKM. The V gene lost 5 bases and the J gene lost 2 bases, with 10 bases spanning the gap. The CDR3 is made up of 14 amino acids. The CDR3 is CASSGAGGNQPQHF. CDR3 sequence (DNA): TGTGCCAGCAGTGGGGCAGGGGGCAATCAGCCCCAGCATTTT.

The genes are TRBV5-1 and TRBJ1-2, with D hard to call. With 4 bases removed from V and 6 bases from J, the gap between germline ends came to 19 bases. Per germline, CDR1 SGHRS and CDR2 YFSETQ. There are 15 residues in the CDR3. The CDR3 DNA sequence: TGCGCCAGCAGCCCGGCTGGCCCAACTGGGGATGGCTACACCTTC. Amino acids: CASSPAGPTGDGYTF.

This clone has ten or more counts. This chain uses TRBV18 with TRBJ1-1; D ambiguous. CDR1 and CDR2 from the germline V gene are KGHSH and LQKENI. The germline V and J ends were trimmed by 0 bases and 3 bases, with 5 bases remaining between them. The CDR3 runs to 13 residues. The CDR3 DNA reads TGTGCCAGCTCACCACCCGGGGACACTGAAGCTTTCTTT. It translates to CASSPPGDTEAFF.

The chain combines TRBV18 with TRBJ2-2; either TRBD1 or TRBD2 may fit D (5 bases each). The V end was cut by 3 bases, the J end by 4 bases, with 12 bases between. This CDR3 spans 15 amino acids. Germline CDR1 KGHSH, CDR2 LQKENI. The CDR3 DNA sequence: TGTGCCAGCTCACCGGGCAGGGCGGGCACCGGGGAGCTGTTTTTT. Translated, it gives CASSPGRAGTGELFF. The variable domain in full, with the rest retrieved from reference TRBV18 and TRBJ2-2, is NAGVMQNPRHLVRRRGQEARLRCSPMKGHSHVYWYRQLPEEGLKFMVYLQKENIIDESGMPKERFSAEFPKEGPSILRIQQVVRGDSAAYFCASSPGRAGTGELFFGEGSRLTVL.

This clone was seen a handful of times. The V and J genes are TRBV7-2 and TRBJ1-5; D remains ambiguous. In germline, CDR1 is SGHTA, CDR2 FQGNSA. Trimming took off 3 bases at V and 4 bases at J, with 7 bases between the two ends. The length of the CDR3 is 13 residues. CDR3 nucleotides: TGTGCCAGCAGCTTGCGGATGAATCAGCCCCAGCATTTT. It yields the protein CASSLRMNQPQHF.

This clone showed up just a few times. The chain combines TRBV28 with TRBJ1-1, with D uncertain. The length of the CDR3 is 13 residues. Germline V gene data show CDR1 as MDHEN and CDR2 as SYDVKM. Trimming stripped 5 bases from V and 6 bases from J, with 13 bases between. DNA of the CDR3: TGTGCCAGCAGTCCGGCGTCCTATGCTGAAGCTTTCTTT. It codes for CASSPASYAEAFF.

This clone has a handful of counts. J is TRBJ1-3 and V is TRBV28; D is undetermined. V was clipped by 8 bases and J by 1 base, with 9 bases between them. This CDR3 spans 13 amino acids. Germline CDR1 MDHEN, CDR2 SYDVKM. DNA for the CDR3: TGTGCCAGCTGGGGAATTTCTGGAAACACCATATATTTT. Translated: CASWGISGNTIYF.

The rearrangement joins TRBV20-1 to TRBJ2-7; D might be TRBD2 (5 bases). The V gene's germline CDR1 is DFQATT and CDR2 SNEGSKA (reference sequence). The CDR3 is 11 residues long. Between the trimmed V and J ends, which lost 6 bases and 4 bases, there was a span of 10 bases. In DNA, the CDR3 is TGCAGTGCAAGAACTAGTTACGAGCAGTACTTC. It codes for CSARTSYEQYF.

The gene calls are TRBV15 and TRBJ2-1, with 9 bases lining up with TRBD1. This CDR3 is built from 15 residues. CDR1 is LNHNV and CDR2 is YYDKDF in the germline V gene (reference sequence). V was clipped by 0 bases and J by 5 bases; unmatched bases: 2. As DNA, the CDR3 is TGTGCCACCAGCAGAGATGGGACAGGGAACAATGAGCAGTTCTTC. It codes for CATSRDGTGNNEQFF.

The chain is built from TRBV23-1 and TRBJ2-4; D gene ambiguous. TRBV23-1 is flagged as an ORF with uncertain function. The V gene lost 0 bases and the J gene lost 2 bases, with 20 bases spanning the gap. The CDR3 sequence is 19 residues long. CDR3 sequence reads: CASSQSPRGPHRTKNIQYF. CDR3 nucleotide sequence: TGCGCCAGCAGTCAATCACCCCGCGGCCCCCACCGTACCAAAAACATTCAGTACTTC.

J is TRBJ2-7 and V is TRBV5-4; 13 bases align to TRBD2. From germline, CDR1 is SGHNT and CDR2 YYREEE (reference sequence). Unmatched junction bases numbered 4, after V lost 5 bases and J lost 2 bases. The CDR3 is made up of 15 amino acids. The CDR3 DNA follows: TGTGCCAGCAGTTCACTAGCGGGAGGGGCCTACGAGCAGTACTTC. It yields the protein CASSSLAGGAYEQYF.

The genes are TRBV7-3 and TRBJ2-1; the match to TRBD2 covers 11 bases. With 5 bases clipped from V and 7 bases from J, the junction kept 4 bases outside the gene matches. Looked up from germline, CDR1 is SGHTA and CDR2 is FQGTGA. This CDR3 spans 14 amino acids. CDR3 sequence (DNA): TGTGCCAGCAGCCTAATAGCGGGAGGGAATGAGCAGTTCTTC. Protein product: CASSLIAGGNEQFF.

The rearrangement links TRBV28 to TRBJ2-6; D may match TRBD1 or TRBD2 (6 bases each). Looked up from germline, CDR1 is MDHEN and CDR2 is SYDVKM. The length of the CDR3 is 17 residues. V dropped 5 bases and J dropped 0 bases, with 14 bases sitting between them. DNA of the CDR3: TGTGCCAGCAGTCCCTCGGGGGCCGGCTCTGGGGCCAACGTCCTGACTTTC. This codes for CASSPSGAGSGANVLTF.

This chain joins TRBV4-2 and TRBJ1-5; D remains unclear. CDR1 is LGHNA and CDR2 is YNFKEQ in the germline V gene. CDR3 length: 15 amino acids. The germline V and J ends were trimmed by 0 bases and 5 bases, with 11 bases remaining between them. The CDR3 coding sequence is TGTGCCAGCAGCCAAGATAACAAGGGCTATCAGCCCCAGCATTTT. It codes for CASSQDNKGYQPQHF.

This rearrangement joins TRBV28 to TRBJ1-4; no clear D gene. V dropped 10 bases and J dropped 0 bases, with 9 bases sitting between them. Germline V CDR1 and CDR2: MDHEN, SYDVKM. CDR3 size: 13 residues. CDR3 region: CATRRATNEKLFF. CDR3 coding DNA: TGTGCCACCCGCCGTGCAACTAATGAAAAACTGTTTTTT.

For this clone: Additional DNA sequences in this sample encode the identical CDR3. The chain employs TRBV5-5 and TRBJ2-6; possibly TRBD1 for D (5 bases). This CDR3 is built from 15 residues. The V and J ends lost 0 bases and 1 base respectively, with 5 bases between them. Germline CDR1 is SGHKS and CDR2 is YYEKEE (reference sequence). This CDR3 reads CASSLEGSGANVLTF. CDR3 nucleotide sequence: TGTGCCAGCAGCTTGGAGGGGTCTGGGGCCAACGTCCTGACTTTC.

This clone was detected a few times. The chain employs TRBV27 and TRBJ2-1; TRBD2 matches at 9 bases. Germline CDR1 and CDR2: MNHEY and SMNVEV (reference sequence). This CDR3 contains 14 residues. Germline trimming cut 7 bases from V and 9 bases from J; bases unmatched to any gene: 10. Here the CDR3 DNA reads TGTGCCAGCATTTTGCGGGAGGGCATCGGTGAGCAGTTCTTC. Its translation: CASILREGIGEQFF.

This clone was picked up a small number of times. The chain carries TRBV27 and TRBJ1-4, with a tentative D call TRBD1 (6 bases). Germline V CDR1 and CDR2: MNHEY, SMNVEV (reference sequence). The CDR3 is 15 residues long. Trimming removed 3 bases from V and 8 bases from J, with 16 bases in between. The CDR3 region has the DNA TGTGCCAGCAGTTTTTTGGGACACCTAACGGAAAAACTGTTTTTT. Protein sequence: CASSFLGHLTEKLFF.

This clone has more than one count but fewer than ten. The chain has TRBV7-9 and TRBJ1-4; no clear D gene. In germline, CDR1 is SEHNR, CDR2 FQNEAQ (reference sequence). CDR3 length: 11 amino acids. With 5 bases removed from V and 8 bases from J, the gap between germline ends came to 6 bases. The CDR3 is CASSPGEKLFF. The DNA for the CDR3 is TGTGCCAGCAGCCCTGGGGAAAAACTGTTTTTT.

The rearrangement links TRBV27 to TRBJ1-3; 8 positions match TRBD1. This CDR3 comprises 15 residues. CDR1 and CDR2 from the germline V gene are MNHEY and SMNVEV (reference sequence). The V and J ends lost 4 bases and 3 bases, in that order; junction bases with no gene match: 5. CDR3 residues: CASSSLGQGGNTIYF. The DNA of the CDR3 is TGTGCCAGCAGTTCCCTTGGACAGGGTGGAAACACCATATATTTT.